Below, one T cell receptor (beta chain) is given with its context. Amplification of TCR alpha and beta CDR3 regions from RNA used iRepertoire nested multiplex PCR. MiXCR, run by TCRdb on the multiplex PCR reads, gives a single entry per CDR3 protein. The sample lists some 18,000 distinct CDR3 sequences, roughly 60% occurring once. This sample stems from a study of glioma-infiltrating T cells. V gave up 4 bases and J gave up 9 bases, with 13 bases separating them. From germline, CDR1 is SGDLS and CDR2 YYNGEE. The CDR3 loop spans 12 amino acids. The sequencing input was glioma tissue, nonneoplastic brain tissue, or PBMCs (not recorded which). The J gene is TRBJ1-1, the V gene TRBV9, with D maybe TRBD1 (5 bases). The clonotype was recovered from a human donor with low-grade glioma or glioblastoma, undergoing nonglioma brain surgery, or in good health (not recorded which). The DNA for the CDR3 is TGTGCCAGCAGCCCGGGGGGATTAAAAGCTTTCTTT. Its protein product is CASSPGGLKAFF.